The sequence of this TCR beta chain was determined in a study of CD8+ T cells in alopecia areata. Overall study findings and caveats: Researchers report lesional scalp, most notably alopecia totalis/universalis, outstripped normal scalp in clonality. Patients displayed less clarity in TCR sharing than mice, a finding possibly related to HLA.

The CDR3 runs to 13 residues. Per germline, CDR1 SGHVS and CDR2 FQNEAQ. Trimming took off 5 bases at V and 6 bases at J, with 12 bases between the two ends. Investigators isolated RNA and reverse transcribed it into cDNA to act as the sequencing template. Generated by immunoSEQ multiplex PCR, the TCRdb table keeps only in-frame clones and is missing some. The sample contains about 120,000 clones, roughly 66% of which appear only once. About this clone itself: No antigen is known for it.

Separation by sorting yielded CD4+ and CD8+ T cells from PBMCs. The chain couples TRBV7-8 to TRBJ2-3; possible D gene TRBD2, 5 bases. The sequence was obtained from a human donor in good health. The sequencing input was CD4+ T cells sorted from blood. CDR3 nucleotide sequence: TGTGCCAGCAGCGGCCTAGCAGTGGATACGCAGTATTTT. It encodes CASSGLAVDTQYF.